Reported below is one T cell receptor beta chain. Its matching antigen is unknown. These data come from a study of cytomegalovirus exposure and HLA in healthy donors. Whole-study context: Researchers found that around 80% of 350 to 500 genotyped donors fell within the Caucasian-associated ancestry cluster. The study, taken as a whole, reports: Generally TCR sequences proved uncommon, though certain public TCRs appeared in numerous donors.

The PCR employed 60 Vbeta primers together with 13 Jbeta primers. Produced via immunoSEQ multiplex PCR; TCRdb's table is partial and in-frame only. Of 150,000 to 200,000 clones listed, 60% to 80% were seen once; the top ten hold about 1.5%. Per the germline V gene, CDR1 is SEHNR and CDR2 is FQNEAQ (reference sequence). The V end was cut by 6 bases, the J end by 2 bases, with 10 bases between. The CDR3 has 13 amino acids. Specimen: PBMCs. This clonotype was obtained from a woman aged 30 to 39 in good health and CMV-seronegative. The chain employs TRBV7-9 and TRBJ2-5; D unresolved. Here the CDR3 reads CASRSQDQETQYF. The CDR3 region has the DNA TGTGCCAGCAGGTCGCAGGATCAAGAGACCCAGTACTTC.